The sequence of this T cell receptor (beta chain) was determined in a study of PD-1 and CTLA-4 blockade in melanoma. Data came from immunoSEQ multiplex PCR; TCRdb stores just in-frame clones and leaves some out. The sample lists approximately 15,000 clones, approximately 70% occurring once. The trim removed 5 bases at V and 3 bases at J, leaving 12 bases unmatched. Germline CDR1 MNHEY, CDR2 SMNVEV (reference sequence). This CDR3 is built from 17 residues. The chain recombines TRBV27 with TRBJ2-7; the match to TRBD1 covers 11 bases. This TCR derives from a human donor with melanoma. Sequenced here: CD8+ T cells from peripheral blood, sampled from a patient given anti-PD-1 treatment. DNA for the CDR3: TGTGCCAGCAGTCCCACCCCCGCCGGGACAGGGGGCTACGAGCAGTACTTC. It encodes CASSPTPAGTGGYEQYF.